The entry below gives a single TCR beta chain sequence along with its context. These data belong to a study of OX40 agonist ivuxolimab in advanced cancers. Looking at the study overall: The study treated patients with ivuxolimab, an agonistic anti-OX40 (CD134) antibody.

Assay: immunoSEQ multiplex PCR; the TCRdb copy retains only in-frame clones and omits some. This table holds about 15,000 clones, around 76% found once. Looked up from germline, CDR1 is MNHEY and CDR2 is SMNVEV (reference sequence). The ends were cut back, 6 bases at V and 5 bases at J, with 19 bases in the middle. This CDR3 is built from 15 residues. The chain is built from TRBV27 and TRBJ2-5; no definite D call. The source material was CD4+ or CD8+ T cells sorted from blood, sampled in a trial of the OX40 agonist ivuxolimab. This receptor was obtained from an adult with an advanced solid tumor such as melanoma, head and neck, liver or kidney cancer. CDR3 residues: CASSTHVGDWETQYF. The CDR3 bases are TGTGCCAGCAGCACCCATGTTGGGGATTGGGAGACCCAGTACTTC.